This T cell receptor beta chain was identified during a study of T-cell reconstitution after alpha-beta-depleted transplantation in children. Study-wide results and limits: When one year had passed after transplant, most T-cell counts and diversity came from newly produced T cells. Expanded clones from the graft, numbering several hundred, reportedly supplied alpha-beta T cells about two months after transplant. The study traced high day-60 TCRbeta diversity in some patients to surviving recipient T cells and thymic progenitors.

Worth noting for this clonotype: Its antigen remains unknown.

Construction of the TCRbeta library involved unique molecular identifiers. Each CDR3 protein gets one entry after TCRdb re-called the PCR reads with MiXCR. The data hold approximately 300,000 distinct CDR3 sequences, with approximately 7.3% observed a single time. The CDR3 is 13 residues long. Deletions cut 2 bases from V and 7 bases from J, with 11 bases between. In germline, CDR1 is MDHEN, CDR2 SYDVKM. The clonotype comes from a female patient aged 2-15 years who had a stem cell transplant for Fanconi anemia, so the T cells may come from the graft donor. V gene TRBV28 combines with J gene TRBJ1-2; D unclear. The source was peripheral blood, collected 360 days after TCRalphabeta/CD19-depleted stem cell transplant. The CDR3 loop reads CASSLPERVGYTF. The CDR3 DNA is TGTGCCAGCAGTTTACCCGAGCGGGTTGGCTACACCTTC.